This is a list of T cell receptor beta chains from one sample in a study of blood T cell repertoires in COVID-19. The assay was immunoSEQ multiplex PCR, and TCRdb's table has in-frame clones only and misses some. Found here are about 140,000 clones, 79% of them singletons; the top ten hold roughly 3.5%. The specimen was peripheral blood. These receptors were collected from a man aged 60 to 69 with acute or convalescent COVID-19. The CDR3 runs from the conserved cysteine through the conserved F or W. A D gene is named only where the DNA matches it firmly. The listing skips clone size in some rows; elsewhere it reads once, few, many or a size class.

J gene,V gene,D gene,clone size,CDR3 protein,CDR3 DNA
TRBJ2-2,TRBV4-2,TRBD2,many,CASSPLGGSAGELFF,TGTGCCAGCAGCCCCCTGGGAGGGTCGGCCGGGGAGCTGTTTTTT
TRBJ2-1,TRBV5-4,TRBD2,NA,CASSVASGSYNEQFF,TGTGCCAGCAGCGTCGCTAGCGGGAGCTACAATGAGCAGTTCTTC
TRBJ2-7,TRBV6-5,NA,NA,CASSYSGQTSSEQYF,TGTGCCAGCAGTTACTCTGGCCAGACTAGTTCCGAGCAGTACTTC
TRBJ1-1,TRBV5-1,NA,NA,CASSLEGATAEAFF,TGCGCCAGCAGCTTGGAGGGAGCCACAGCTGAAGCTTTCTTT
TRBJ2-1,TRBV15,TRBD2,NA,CATSANSRTSGRYNEQFF,TGTGCCACCAGCGCCAACTCCCGGACTAGCGGGAGGTACAATGAGCAGTTCTTC
TRBJ1-6,TRBV28,NA,few,CASSLLRQGLSPLHF,TGTGCCAGCAGTTTACTTCGCCAGGGGCTCTCACCCCTCCACTTT
TRBJ1-1,TRBV18,NA,NA,CASTGESPEAFF,TGTGCCAGCACTGGAGAGAGCCCTGAAGCTTTCTTT
TRBJ2-7,TRBV18,NA,NA,CASSPLGLDEQYF,TGTGCCAGCTCACCGCTGGGACTTGACGAGCAGTACTTC
TRBJ2-6,TRBV2,TRBD1,NA,CASREDRAGANVLTF,TGTGCCAGCAGAGAGGACAGGGCTGGGGCCAACGTCCTGACTTTC
TRBJ2-1,TRBV5-1,TRBD1,NA,CASSLAMIGGEQFF,TGCGCCAGCAGCTTGGCCATGATAGGGGGCGAGCAGTTCTTC
TRBJ2-2,TRBV3-1/TRBV3-2,TRBD2,NA,CASSQVTSVWGTGELFF,TGTGCCAGCAGCCAAGTTACTAGCGTATGGGGCACCGGGGAGCTGTTTTTT
TRBJ2-6,TRBV15,TRBD1,NA,CATSINRGITSGANVLTF,TGTGCCACCAGCATCAACAGGGGTATCACCTCTGGGGCCAACGTCCTGACTTTC
TRBJ2-3,TRBV7-3,TRBD2,NA,CASSPGGLAGDTQYF,TGTGCCAGCAGCCCAGGGGGACTAGCGGGAGATACGCAGTATTTT
TRBJ1-3,TRBV19,NA,once,CASGRAARSPGNTIYF,TGTGCCAGTGGGCGGGCGGCCCGGTCCCCTGGAAACACCATATATTTT
TRBJ2-3,TRBV7-2,TRBD2,NA,CASSPTSAADTQYF,TGTGCCAGCAGCCCCACTAGCGCTGCAGATACGCAGTATTTT
TRBJ1-6,TRBV18,NA,NA,CASSPRDTYNSPLHF,TGTGCCAGCTCACCCCGGGACACCTATAATTCACCCCTCCACTTT
TRBJ2-3,TRBV7-9,TRBD2,few,CASSQTSGRPVGQYF,TGTGCCAGCAGCCAAACTAGCGGGAGGCCCGTCGGGCAGTATTTT
TRBJ2-2,TRBV6-1,TRBD1,NA,CASSETMGQGTGELFF,TGTGCCAGCAGTGAAACAATGGGACAGGGTACCGGGGAGCTGTTTTTT
TRBJ2-5,TRBV5-1,TRBD2,NA,CASSSGTSGFSRETQYF,TGCGCCAGCAGCTCTGGGACTAGCGGATTTTCTAGGGAGACCCAGTACTTC
TRBJ1-2,TRBV21-1,NA,NA,CASRIRRGYTF,TGTGCCAGCAGAATCAGGCGCGGCTACACCTTC
TRBJ1-5,TRBV6-2/TRBV6-3,NA,NA,CASSYPVRVGQPQHF,TGTGCCAGCAGTTACCCCGTACGGGTCGGTCAGCCCCAGCATTTT
TRBJ2-1,TRBV28,NA,once,CASSATGKGQFF,TGTGCCAGCAGTGCGACGGGAAAGGGACAGTTCTTC
TRBJ2-7,TRBV4-1,TRBD1,NA,CASSQDTGTGVYEQYF,TGCGCCAGCAGCCAAGACACCGGGACAGGGGTCTACGAGCAGTACTTC
TRBJ1-3,TRBV3-1/TRBV3-2,NA,NA,CASSQGHPYSGNTIYF,TGTGCCAGCAGCCAAGGCCATCCCTACTCTGGAAACACCATATATTTT
TRBJ2-4,TRBV19,NA,NA,CASSISQANIQYF,TGTGCCAGTAGTATAAGCCAGGCAAACATTCAGTACTTC
TRBJ1-2,TRBV18,NA,NA,CASSPGVDGYTF,TGTGCCAGCTCACCGGGAGTTGATGGCTACACCTTC
TRBJ1-5,TRBV6-5,NA,few,CASRPDGHPNQPQHF,TGTGCCAGCAGACCCGACGGACACCCCAATCAGCCCCAGCATTTT
TRBJ1-2,TRBV12-3/TRBV12-4,NA,NA,CASSLPRAGGYTF,TGTGCCAGCAGTTTACCCAGAGCGGGTGGCTACACCTTC
TRBJ2-1,TRBV28,NA,NA,CASNLNPLSYNEQFF,TGTGCCAGCAACCTAAACCCCCTGTCCTACAATGAGCAGTTCTTC
TRBJ2-7,TRBV6-5,TRBD1,NA,CAIPLLRDRGYEQYF,TGTGCCATTCCCCTCCTCCGGGACAGAGGCTACGAGCAGTACTTC
TRBJ2-5,TRBV9,TRBD1,few,CASGGSGQGQETQYF,TGTGCCAGCGGGGGTTCAGGACAGGGCCAAGAGACCCAGTACTTC
TRBJ2-1,TRBV4-2,NA,NA,CASSHGPSEYNEQFF,TGTGCCAGCAGCCACGGGCCTAGCGAGTACAATGAGCAGTTCTTC
TRBJ2-1,TRBV7-2,TRBD2,NA,CASSPNPTSVYSSYNEQFF,TGTGCCAGCAGCCCGAACCCAACTAGCGTCTATAGCTCCTACAATGAGCAGTTCTTC
TRBJ1-6,TRBV7-2,NA,NA,CASSANRQSYSPLHF,TGTGCCAGCAGCGCAAATCGACAGAGTTATTCACCCCTCCACTTT
TRBJ2-2,TRBV7-2,TRBD1,NA,CASSWGQGYSGELFF,TGTGCCAGCAGCTGGGGACAGGGATATTCCGGGGAGCTGTTTTTT
TRBJ1-5,TRBV27,TRBD1,once,CASSPGQGNQPQHF,TGTGCCAGCAGTCCGGGACAGGGGAATCAGCCCCAGCATTTT
TRBJ1-1,TRBV6-2/TRBV6-3,NA,NA,CASSYGSRAVTEAFF,TGTGCCAGCAGTTACGGTAGCAGGGCGGTCACTGAAGCTTTCTTT
TRBJ2-3,TRBV7-3,TRBD1,NA,CASSAQGSYTDTQYF,TGTGCCAGCAGCGCACAGGGGTCTTACACAGATACGCAGTATTTT
TRBJ2-7,TRBV28,TRBD2,NA,CASSPTSGRYEQYF,TGTGCCAGCAGTCCGACTAGCGGGCGCTACGAGCAGTACTTC
TRBJ2-3,TRBV27,NA,NA,CASSPEAGSAADTQYF,TGTGCCAGCAGTCCGGAAGCCGGGAGTGCGGCAGATACGCAGTATTTT
TRBJ2-1,TRBV7-2,NA,NA,CASSLEGGGAGPQFF,TGTGCCAGCAGCTTAGAAGGGGGCGGGGCAGGCCCGCAGTTCTTC
TRBJ1-4,TRBV19,TRBD1,once,CATRDRPFANEKLFF,TGTGCCACCCGGGACAGGCCTTTCGCTAATGAAAAACTGTTTTTT